Each of the 23 T cell receptor beta chains below was sequenced from the same sample in a study of monozygotic twins with cystic fibrosis (dated by TCRdb to the early 2020s). The method was the immunoSEQ multiplex PCR assay. TCRdb's version of the immuneACCESS table is confined to in-frame rearrangements and falls short of the full clone set. An unresolved V gene accounts for under half of the shortfall where checked; the remainder is of unknown origin. A total of just over 35,000 clones appear in this sample, 80% to 95% of them only once. In total, the top ten clones hold 0.19% of the sample. Material: blood. The receptors shown here come from a boy between 2 and 10 years old with cystic fibrosis.

The CDR3 region is CASSLALGRSSYEQYF. The CDR3 DNA is TGTGCCAGCAGCTTAGCGCTGGGTCGTTCCTCCTACGAGCAGTACTTC. This rearrangement joins TRBV7-9 to TRBJ2-7; D unclear. The CDR3 has 16 residues. Trimming removed 0 bases at V and 0 bases at J, with 12 bases between. From germline, CDR1 is SEHNR and CDR2 FQNEAQ (reference sequence).

The chain is built from TRBV6-6 and TRBJ2-3; possibly TRBD1 for D (6 bases). V dropped 2 bases and J dropped 1 base, with 10 bases sitting between them. The CDR3 covers 15 residues. The V gene's germline CDR1 is MNHNY and CDR2 SVGAGI (reference sequence). The CDR3 here is CASSYLAGGTDTQYF. For the CDR3, the DNA is TGTGCCAGCAGTTACCTGGCAGGGGGCACAGATACGCAGTATTTT.

V is TRBV5-4 and J is TRBJ1-6; TRBD1 might be the D (6 bases). Germline values: CDR1 SGHNT, CDR2 YYREEE (reference sequence). The V end was cut by 0 bases, the J end by 2 bases, with 6 bases between. This CDR3 has 15 residues. CDR3 sequence: CASSLGGPYNSPLHF. The CDR3 coding sequence is TGTGCCAGCAGCTTGGGGGGGCCCTATAATTCACCCCTCCACTTT.

The V gene is TRBV5-5, the J gene TRBJ1-2; D is undetermined. CDR1 SGHKS and CDR2 YYEKEE come from the germline V gene (reference sequence). The length of the CDR3 is 12 residues. The ends were cut back, 4 bases at V and 10 bases at J, with 14 bases in the middle. The CDR3 coding sequence is TGTGCCAGCAGCCATGGCGACAAGTACTACACCTTC. As protein: CASSHGDKYYTF.

The chain recombines TRBV5-1 with TRBJ1-2; the D is unclear. Trimming shortened V by 1 base and J by 4 bases, and 8 bases separated the two germline ends. Germline CDR1 and CDR2: SGHRS and YFSETQ. CDR3 length: 13 residues. The CDR3: CASSLWVGYGYTF. The CDR3 region has the DNA TGCGCCAGCAGCTTGTGGGTTGGCTATGGCTACACCTTC.

CDR3 DNA sequence: TGTGCCAGCACGGGGCCCGGGGAGCTGTTTTTT. This gives the protein CASTGPGELFF. The rearrangement uses TRBV11-2 and TRBJ2-2; either TRBD1 or TRBD2 may supply D (5 bases each). Germline CDR1 reads SGHAT; CDR2 reads FQNNGV. The CDR3 is made up of 11 amino acids. V was trimmed by 7 bases and J by 6 bases, leaving 6 bases between them.

The V and J genes are TRBV29-1 and TRBJ2-5; the match to TRBD1 covers 7 bases. V lost 5 bases, J lost 5 bases, and 11 bases stayed unmatched. Germline CDR1 SQVTM, CDR2 ANQGSEA. This CDR3 region has 14 residues. The CDR3 here is CSVHTGATRETQYF. CDR3 DNA sequence: TGCAGCGTTCACACAGGGGCGACGAGGGAGACCCAGTACTTC.

This clone was picked up one time. The chain has TRBV19 and TRBJ2-7; no definite D call. CDR3 size: 13 residues. With 3 bases removed from V and 3 bases from J, the gap between germline ends came to 9 bases. Germline CDR1 and CDR2: LNHDA and SQIVND (reference sequence). The CDR3 nucleotides are TGTGCCAGTAGTATTTGGCCAGGCTACGAGCAGTACTTC. The encoded protein is CASSIWPGYEQYF.

This chain uses TRBV12-5 with TRBJ1-5, with D perhaps matching TRBD1 (5 bases). Germline values: CDR1 LGHNT, CDR2 FRNRAP. The CDR3 spans 14 residues. The V and J ends lost 7 bases and 2 bases respectively, with 12 bases between them. The CDR3 here is CASALKQGNQPQHF. CDR3 sequence (DNA): TGTGCTAGTGCTCTCAAACAGGGCAATCAGCCCCAGCATTTT.

This clone was detected a few times. This chain links TRBV5-1 with TRBJ1-2, with D uncertain. This CDR3 has 13 residues. Trimming took 4 bases from V and 6 from J, leaving 13 bases between them. CDR1 is SGHRS and CDR2 is YFSETQ in the germline V gene. The CDR3 sequence is CASSRPERHGYTF. CDR3 in DNA: TGCGCCAGCAGCCGTCCCGAGCGACATGGCTACACCTTC.

CDR3 sequence reads: CASSLTDPQETQYF. In DNA, the CDR3 is TGCGCCAGCAGCTTGACAGATCCGCAAGAGACCCAGTACTTC. The chain couples TRBV5-1 to TRBJ2-5; no clear D. Germline values: CDR1 SGHRS, CDR2 YFSETQ. Trimming took 1 base from V and 2 from J, leaving 9 bases between them. This CDR3 contains 14 residues.

J is TRBJ1-1 and V is TRBV4-1, with 11 bases fitting TRBD1. CDR1 is MGHRA, CDR2 YSYEKL, per germline. The CDR3 length is 17 residues. The J segment lost 2 bases and the V segment lost 2 bases, leaving 7 bases of the junction unmatched. In nucleotides, the CDR3 is TGCGCCAGCAGCCAATTGCCGGGACAGGGGGTTAACACTGAAGCTTTCTTT. Residues: CASSQLPGQGVNTEAFF.

The J gene is TRBJ2-2, the V gene TRBV25-1, with TRBD2 matching 7 bases. Germline V gene lookup returns CDR1 MGHDK and CDR2 SYGVNS. The CDR3 length is 17 residues. The V and J ends lost 3 bases and 1 base, in that order; junction bases with no gene match: 8. CDR3 residues: CASSDPSGGGNTGELFF. Written as DNA, the CDR3 is TGTGCCAGCAGTGACCCCTCAGGCGGGGGGAACACCGGGGAGCTGTTTTTT.

In this sample, this clone turned up once. The V call is TRBV11-2, the J call TRBJ1-1; D gene uncertain. V was clipped by 1 base and J by 0 bases, with 6 bases between them. The V gene's germline CDR1 is SGHAT and CDR2 FQNNGV. CDR3 length equals 14 residues. In DNA, the CDR3 is TGTGCCAGCAGCTTAGCTAGGGTGAACACTGAAGCTTTCTTT. Protein: CASSLARVNTEAFF.

The V gene is TRBV2, the J gene TRBJ1-5; D is undetermined. The CDR3 runs 15 residues. V was shortened by 3 bases and J by 1 base, with 10 bases between the two germline ends. Germline V CDR1 and CDR2: SNHLY, FYNNEI. The DNA for the CDR3 is TGTGCCAGCAGTGACCTGACACAGAGCAATCAGCCCCAGCATTTT. Amino acid sequence: CASSDLTQSNQPQHF.

This chain uses TRBV6-1 with TRBJ2-7; 7 nucleotides match TRBD1. The germline CDR1 and CDR2 sequences are MNHNS and SASEGT. This CDR3 has 17 amino acids. Germline trimming cut 2 bases from V and 0 bases from J; bases unmatched to any gene: 10. The CDR3 sequence: CASSEPRDRVGSYEQYF. Written as DNA, the CDR3 is TGTGCCAGCAGTGAACCCCGGGACAGAGTGGGCTCCTACGAGCAGTACTTC.

The rearrangement uses TRBV18 and TRBJ1-1; D may be TRBD1 (6 bases). The length of the CDR3 is 14 residues. V gave up 1 base and J gave up 3 bases, with 9 bases separating them. Germline CDR1 and CDR2: KGHSH and LQKENI. The CDR3 nucleotides read TGTGCCAGCTCACCACTCTCAGGGGACACTGAAGCTTTCTTT. This gives the protein CASSPLSGDTEAFF.

This clone was counted a single time. CDR3 amino acids: CASSGQGDSEAFF. The CDR3 nucleotides are TGTGCCAGCAGTGGGCAGGGTGATTCTGAAGCTTTCTTT. The gene calls are TRBV2 and TRBJ1-1; tentative D call: TRBD1 (5 bases). CDR1 and CDR2 (germline): SNHLY, FYNNEI. Trimming removed 4 bases from V and 6 bases from J, with 12 bases in between. This CDR3 has 13 amino acids.

J is TRBJ1-1 and V is TRBV14; a weak D match, TRBD1 (5 bases). The germline V gene encodes CDR1 SGHDN and CDR2 FVKESK. V was cut by 1 base and J by 6 bases, with 12 bases left in between. The CDR3 has 14 residues. CDR3 residues: CASSQVGRRSEAFF. CDR3 DNA: TGTGCCAGCAGCCAAGTGGGACGCCGGTCTGAAGCTTTCTTT.

The chain joins TRBV13 to TRBJ2-7, with no clear D. V gave up 0 bases and J gave up 3 bases, with 6 bases separating them. This CDR3 region has 13 residues. Looked up from germline, CDR1 is PRHDT and CDR2 is FYEKMQ (reference sequence). The CDR3 sequence: CASSLGIDYEQYF. Written as DNA, the CDR3 is TGTGCCAGCAGCTTAGGAATCGACTACGAGCAGTACTTC. Based on the CDR3 plus reference TRBV13 and TRBJ2-7, the full variable domain is AAGVIQSPRHLIKEKRETATLKCYPIPRHDTVYWYQQGPGQDPQFLISFYEKMQSDKGSIPDRFSAQQFSDYHSELNMSSLELGDSALYFCASSLGIDYEQYFGPGTRLTVT.

This chain connects TRBV25-1 to TRBJ2-5; 10 nucleotides align to TRBD1. V lost 5 bases to trimming and J lost 9 bases; unmatched junction nucleotides: 9. This CDR3 has 14 amino acids. Germline assignment: CDR1 MGHDK and CDR2 SYGVNS. The CDR3 DNA sequence: TGTGCCAGCAGTTGGACAGGGGGGCACACGGCCCAGTACTTC. Its translation is CASSWTGGHTAQYF.

The V call is TRBV5-6, the J call TRBJ2-4; the D gene is possibly TRBD1 (5 bases). Trimming removed 1 base from V and 7 bases from J, with 9 bases in between. The germline V gene has CDR1 SGHDT and CDR2 YYEEEE. The CDR3 consists of 13 residues. DNA for the CDR3: TGTGCCAGCAGCTTGAGGGGTTGGAACATTCAGTACTTC. Translation gives CASSLRGWNIQYF.

The rearrangement links TRBV14 to TRBJ2-7; the match to TRBD1 covers 11 bases. V was clipped by 4 bases and J by 4 bases; unmatched bases: 9. The length of the CDR3 is 16 residues. CDR1 and CDR2 from the germline V gene are SGHDN and FVKESK. The CDR3 DNA sequence: TGTGCCAGCAGCCCACGGGGGACAGGGGGTGTGTACGAGCAGTACTTC. Amino acid sequence: CASSPRGTGGVYEQYF.